Shown below are 28 T cell receptor beta chains from a single sample sequenced in a study of Ad26.COV2.S vaccination and SARS-CoV-2 variants. Treatment meaning: roughly 18 received Ad26.COV2.S at low or high dose, single or two shots; roughly 5 received placebo; per-sample allocation not given. Vaccine and placebo recipients were sampled on day 63 after the first injection. The method was immunoSEQ multiplex PCR; TCRdb's version includes in-frame clones alone and lacks a portion of them. This table has about 680,000 clones, roughly nine tenths appearing once. Specimen: peripheral blood, collected in a trial of Ad26.COV2.S vaccine versus placebo. These receptors all come from a person between 18 and 60 years old who received the Ad26.COV2.S COVID-19 vaccine or a placebo.

The rearrangement joins TRBV7-3 to TRBJ1-1, with D perhaps matching TRBD1 (5 bases). Trimming stripped 5 bases from V and 0 bases from J, with 7 bases between. This CDR3 has 13 residues. Germline CDR1 SGHTA, CDR2 FQGTGA. The CDR3 nucleotides read TGTGCCAGCAGCCGACAGCTGAACACTGAAGCTTTCTTT. Residues: CASSRQLNTEAFF. Together with reference TRBV7-3 and TRBJ1-1, the CDR3 gives the full variable domain: GAGVSQTPSNKVTEKGKYVELRCDPISGHTALYWYRQSLGQGPEFLIYFQGTGAADDSGLPNDRFFAVRPEGSVSTLKIQRTERGDSAVYLCASSRQLNTEAFFGQGTRLTVV.

This sequence joins TRBV24-1 and TRBJ1-5; D uncertain. The CDR3 has 12 residues. Germline CDR1 is KGHDR and CDR2 is SFDVKD. V dropped 4 bases and J dropped 7 bases, with 7 bases sitting between them. CDR3 sequence (DNA): TGTGCCACCAGTGACGTGGAGCAGCCCCAGCATTTT. Translation: CATSDVEQPQHF.

The CDR3 region is CASSEPEGVSSGNTIYF. CDR3 DNA: TGTGCCAGCAGTGAGCCCGAGGGGGTTTCCTCTGGAAACACCATATATTTT. The rearrangement joins TRBV25-1 to TRBJ1-3; D might be TRBD1 (6 bases). Deletions cut 3 bases from V and 0 bases from J, with 15 bases between. Per germline, CDR1 MGHDK and CDR2 SYGVNS. This CDR3 is 17 amino acids long.

The J gene is TRBJ2-4, the V gene TRBV27; 9 bases map to TRBD1. The CDR3 spans 17 residues. CDR1 and CDR2 from the germline V gene are MNHEY and SMNVEV (reference sequence). The J segment lost 8 bases and the V segment lost 5 bases, leaving 16 bases of the junction unmatched. CDR3 sequence reads: CASSPLGDRGDRHIQYF. The CDR3 region has the DNA TGTGCCAGCAGTCCCCTAGGTGACAGGGGGGATAGGCACATTCAGTACTTC.

This rearrangement joins TRBV5-1 to TRBJ2-3; D remains unclear. CDR3 length: 16 amino acids. CDR1 is SGHRS and CDR2 is YFSETQ in the germline V gene. The V and J ends lost 3 bases and 0 bases respectively, with 14 bases between them. CDR3 residues: CASSYPGLGSTDTQYF. The CDR3 DNA reads as TGCGCCAGCAGCTACCCAGGCCTTGGTAGCACAGATACGCAGTATTTT.

The chain recombines TRBV2 with TRBJ2-3; D unresolved. Per germline, CDR1 SNHLY and CDR2 FYNNEI. Deletions cut 2 bases from V and 6 bases from J, with 12 bases between. This CDR3 contains 14 residues. This CDR3 is CASSERQRSDTQYF. The CDR3 DNA reads TGTGCCAGCAGTGAAAGGCAGCGAAGCGATACGCAGTATTTT.

V usage is TRBV27 and J usage is TRBJ1-1; 7 positions agree with TRBD1. The CDR3 sequence is 15 residues long. Trimming cost V 4 bases and J 0 bases; bases outside gene matches: 5. CDR1 and CDR2 from the germline V gene are MNHEY and SMNVEV (reference sequence). Here the CDR3 DNA reads TGTGCCAGCAGTTCCCGGGACAGCCTGAACACTGAAGCTTTCTTT. It is translated as CASSSRDSLNTEAFF.

The V gene is TRBV19, the J gene TRBJ2-1, with 9 bases identical to TRBD1. CDR3 length: 15 amino acids. Germline V CDR1 and CDR2: LNHDA, SQIVND (reference sequence). V dropped 1 base and J dropped 5; count of bases not matched to a gene: 3. The DNA for the CDR3 is TGTGCCAGTAGTATAGCCGGGACAGGGAACAATGAGCAGTTCTTC. It is translated as CASSIAGTGNNEQFF. Complete variable domain (other parts from reference TRBV19 and TRBJ2-1): DGGITQSPKYLFRKEGQNVTLSCEQNLNHDAMYWYRQDPGQGLRLIYYSQIVNDFQKGDIAEGYSVSREKKESFPLTVTSAQKNPTAFYLCASSIAGTGNNEQFFGPGTRLTVL.

The chain has TRBV6-1 and TRBJ1-3, with D tentatively TRBD1 (5 bases). The CDR3 is 15 amino acids. The V gene's germline CDR1 is MNHNS and CDR2 SASEGT. The V end was cut by 0 bases, the J end by 4 bases, with 10 bases between. CDR3 nucleotide sequence: TGTGCCAGCAGTGAAGCGGGGGGTTTGGGAAACACCATATATTTT. Protein sequence: CASSEAGGLGNTIYF.

This sequence joins TRBV12-3 or TRBV12-4 and TRBJ2-3; a weak D match, TRBD1 (5 bases). The CDR3 totals 13 residues. Trimming shortened V by 6 bases and J by 6 bases, and 13 bases separated the two germline ends. As DNA, the CDR3 is TGTGCCAGCAGAGCAGGGCTCGGTGATACGCAGTATTTT. As protein: CASRAGLGDTQYF.

This sequence joins TRBV15 and TRBJ2-7; D may match TRBD1 or TRBD2 (5 bases each). CDR1 is LNHNV and CDR2 is YYDKDF in the germline V gene (reference sequence). There are 15 residues in the CDR3. The germline V and J ends were trimmed by 4 bases and 5 bases, with 18 bases remaining between them. CDR3 nucleotides: TGTGCCACCAGCAAAGGGACCGGGACCACAAACGAGCAGTACTTC. Translating gives CATSKGTGTTNEQYF.

This rearrangement joins TRBV2 to TRBJ1-2; tentatively, D is TRBD1 (6 bases). V was pared by 7 bases and J by 0 bases, with 15 bases between. The germline V gene has CDR1 SNHLY and CDR2 FYNNEI. CDR3 length equals 15 residues. In nucleotides, the CDR3 is TGTGCCAGCATTCCAAGGACAGTGCCTAACTATGGCTACACCTTC. It yields the protein CASIPRTVPNYGYTF.

This chain uses TRBV30 with TRBJ1-3; D is undetermined. Germline V CDR1 and CDR2: GTSNPN, SVGIG (reference sequence). V shed 2 bases and J shed 2 bases, with 7 bases lying between them. The CDR3 spans 13 residues. CDR3 region: CAWSMGTGNTIYF. The CDR3 DNA sequence: TGTGCCTGGAGTATGGGGACTGGAAACACCATATATTTT.

V is TRBV19 and J is TRBJ1-4, with TRBD1 matching over 11 bases. V gave up 4 bases and J gave up 8 bases; unmatched junction bases: 3. The V gene's germline CDR1 is LNHDA and CDR2 SQIVND (reference sequence). This CDR3 region has 14 residues. The CDR3 DNA reads as TGTGCCAGTAGTAGCGGGACAGGGGGAGAAAAACTGTTTTTT. Protein: CASSSGTGGEKLFF.

The chain is built from TRBV19 and TRBJ1-5, with D unresolved. Looked up from germline, CDR1 is LNHDA and CDR2 is SQIVND (reference sequence). V was shortened by 3 bases and J by 0 bases, with 9 bases between the two germline ends. The length of the CDR3 is 15 residues. The CDR3 coding sequence is TGTGCCAGTAGTATGGGGATCTATAGCAATCAGCCCCAGCATTTT. Its protein product is CASSMGIYSNQPQHF.

The chain has TRBV25-1 and TRBJ2-1; D is unresolved. Germline V gives CDR1 MGHDK, CDR2 SYGVNS. The V and J ends lost 3 bases and 12 bases respectively, with 12 bases between them. This CDR3 has 12 residues. CDR3 DNA: TGTGCCAGCAGTGACCGACGACTCCCGCAGTTCTTC. It codes for CASSDRRLPQFF.

This clone was counted only a few times. The chain uses TRBV6-5 and TRBJ1-6; 7 bases align to TRBD1. The CDR3 has 14 amino acids. Germline assignment: CDR1 MNHEY and CDR2 SVGAGI. Losses at the gene ends were 6 bases for V and 7 bases for J; bases not matched to a gene: 6. CDR3 region: CASRPGTANSPLHF. The CDR3 DNA reads TGTGCCAGCAGACCCGGGACAGCAAATTCACCCCTCCACTTT.

This chain uses TRBV7-2 with TRBJ1-3; D gene uncertain. Trimming shortened V by 5 bases and J by 0 bases, and 14 bases separated the two germline ends. The germline CDR1 and CDR2 sequences are SGHTA and FQGNSA. The length of the CDR3 is 16 residues. CDR3 amino acids: CASSLNDIISGNTIYF. The CDR3 DNA follows: TGTGCCAGCAGCCTCAATGACATTATCTCTGGAAACACCATATATTTT.

The chain links TRBV7-3 to TRBJ1-2, with 7 bases matching TRBD1. With 5 bases clipped from V and 2 bases from J, the junction kept 2 bases outside the gene matches. This CDR3 spans 13 amino acids. Germline-derived CDR1 and CDR2 are SGHTA and FQGTGA. As DNA, the CDR3 is TGTGCCAGCAGCCAACAGGGGAACTATGGCTACACCTTC. It translates to CASSQQGNYGYTF.

V is TRBV3-1 (or the pseudogene TRBV3-2) and J is TRBJ2-4; a weak D match, TRBD2 (6 bases). The CDR3 is made up of 15 amino acids. Germline V gene sequence: CDR1 LGHDT, CDR2 YNNKEL (reference sequence). V was trimmed by 2 bases and J by 4 bases, leaving 12 bases between them. CDR3 protein: CASSQRTTTKNIQYF. DNA for the CDR3: TGTGCCAGCAGCCAACGGACTACAACAAAAAACATTCAGTACTTC.

In this sample, this clone turned up once. The chain carries TRBV2 and TRBJ2-7, with TRBD2 identical over 8 bases. The J segment lost 7 bases and the V segment lost 0 bases, leaving 8 bases of the junction unmatched. This CDR3 is 15 amino acids long. Germline values: CDR1 SNHLY, CDR2 FYNNEI. The CDR3 DNA follows: TGTGCCAGCAGTGAAGCGCAACTAGCGGTGGGGGAGCAGTACTTC. It specifies CASSEAQLAVGEQYF.

This clone was counted a single time. The chain uses TRBV14 and TRBJ1-2; 8 bases map to TRBD1. The CDR3 covers 15 residues. The V and J ends lost 3 bases and 2 bases, in that order; junction bases with no gene match: 5. The germline V gene encodes CDR1 SGHDN and CDR2 FVKESK. The CDR3 DNA follows: TGTGCCAGCAGCCATCGGACAGGGATAAACTATGGCTACACCTTC. Translated, it gives CASSHRTGINYGYTF.

J is TRBJ2-2 and V is TRBV5-4, with 10 bases identical to TRBD2. There are 17 residues in the CDR3. Germline V CDR1 and CDR2: SGHNT, YYREEE (reference sequence). Unmatched junction bases numbered 8, after V lost 1 base and J lost 5 bases. The CDR3 here is CASSLLSTSGWTGELFF. The DNA for the CDR3 is TGTGCCAGCAGCTTGCTCTCGACTAGCGGGTGGACCGGGGAGCTGTTTTTT. Full variable domain (outside the CDR3, taken from reference TRBV5-4 and TRBJ2-2): ETGVTQSPTHLIKTRGQQVTLRCSSQSGHNTVSWYQQALGQGPQFIFQYYREEENGRGNFPPRFSGLQFPNYSSELNVNALELDDSALYLCASSLLSTSGWTGELFFGEGSRLTVL.

Of note for this clone: This specimen includes other DNA sequences encoding the same CDR3. The chain uses TRBV12-3 or TRBV12-4 and TRBJ1-6, with D unclear. The V and J ends lost 3 bases and 10 bases respectively, with 4 bases between them. This CDR3 has 11 amino acids. CDR3 coding DNA: TGTGCCAGCAGTTTCGGATCACCCCTCCACTTT. This gives the protein CASSFGSPLHF.

The gene calls are TRBV14 and TRBJ2-7; the match to TRBD2 covers 7 bases. V shed 4 bases and J 4 bases; nucleotides not matched to a gene: 7. CDR1 and CDR2 from the germline V gene are SGHDN and FVKESK. The length of the CDR3 is 14 residues. The CDR3 region is CASSLPGGGYEQYF. CDR3 sequence (DNA): TGTGCCAGCAGCCTGCCGGGAGGAGGATACGAGCAGTACTTC. Supplemented by reference TRBV14 and TRBJ2-7, the full variable domain reads EAGVTQFPSHSVIEKGQTVTLRCDPISGHDNLYWYRRVMGKEIKFLLHFVKESKQDESGMPNNRFLAERTGGTYSTLKVQPAELEDSGVYFCASSLPGGGYEQYFGPGTRLTVT.

The chain links TRBV6-2 or TRBV6-3 to TRBJ1-1; TRBD1 aligns across 7 bases. V lost 5 bases to trimming and J lost 2 bases; unmatched junction nucleotides: 5. Per germline, CDR1 MNHEY and CDR2 SVGEGT. The CDR3 totals 14 residues. CDR3 residues: CASSEGAYNTEAFF. The CDR3 nucleotides are TGTGCCAGCAGTGAGGGGGCCTACAACACTGAAGCTTTCTTT.

V gene TRBV5-4 combines with J gene TRBJ2-5, with 15 positions matching TRBD2. Germline-derived CDR1 and CDR2 are SGHNT and YYREEE (reference sequence). J was trimmed by 8 bases and V by 2 bases; bases with no gene match: 10. The length of the CDR3 is 17 residues. The CDR3 DNA reads as TGTGCCAGCAGCTTCGGACTAGCGGGAGGGCTGGGATCAACCCAGTACTTC. Its translation: CASSFGLAGGLGSTQYF.

The chain combines TRBV4-2 with TRBJ2-7; 8 bases map to TRBD2. V dropped 2 bases and J dropped 7; count of bases not matched to a gene: 16. There are 17 residues in the CDR3. In germline, CDR1 is LGHNA, CDR2 YNFKEQ. DNA for the CDR3: TGTGCCAGCAGCCAATTCTCTCGGGCTAGCGGGCTGGGGGAGCAGTACTTC. Translated, it gives CASSQFSRASGLGEQYF.